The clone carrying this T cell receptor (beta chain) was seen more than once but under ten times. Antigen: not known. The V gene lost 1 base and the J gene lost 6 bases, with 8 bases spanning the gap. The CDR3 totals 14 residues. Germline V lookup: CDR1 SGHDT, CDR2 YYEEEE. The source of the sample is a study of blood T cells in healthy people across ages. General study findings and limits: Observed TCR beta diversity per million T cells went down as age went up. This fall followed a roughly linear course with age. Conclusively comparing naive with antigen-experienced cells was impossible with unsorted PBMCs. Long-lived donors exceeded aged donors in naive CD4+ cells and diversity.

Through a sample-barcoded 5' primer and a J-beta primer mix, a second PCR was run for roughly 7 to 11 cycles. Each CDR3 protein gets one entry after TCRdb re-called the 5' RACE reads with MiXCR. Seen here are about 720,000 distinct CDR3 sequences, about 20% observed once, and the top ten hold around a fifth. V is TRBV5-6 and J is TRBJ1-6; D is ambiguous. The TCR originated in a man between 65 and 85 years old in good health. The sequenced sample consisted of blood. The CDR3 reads CASSLKSSNSPLHF. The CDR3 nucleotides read TGTGCCAGCAGCTTGAAGAGCAGTAATTCACCCCTCCACTTT.